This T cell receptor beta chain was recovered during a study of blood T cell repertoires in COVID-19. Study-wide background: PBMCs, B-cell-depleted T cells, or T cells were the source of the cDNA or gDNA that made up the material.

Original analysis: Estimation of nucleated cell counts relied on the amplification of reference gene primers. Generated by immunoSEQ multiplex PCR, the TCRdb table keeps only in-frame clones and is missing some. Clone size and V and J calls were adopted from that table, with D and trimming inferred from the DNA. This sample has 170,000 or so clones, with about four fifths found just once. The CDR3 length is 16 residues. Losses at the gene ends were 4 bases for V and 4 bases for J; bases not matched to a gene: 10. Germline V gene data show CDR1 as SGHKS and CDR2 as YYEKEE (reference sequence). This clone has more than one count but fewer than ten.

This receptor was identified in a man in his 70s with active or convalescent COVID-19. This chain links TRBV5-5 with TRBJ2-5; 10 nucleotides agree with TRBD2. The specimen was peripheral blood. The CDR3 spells CASSPRLAGVGETQYF. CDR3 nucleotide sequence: TGTGCCAGCAGCCCCCGGCTAGCGGGGGTGGGAGAGACCCAGTACTTC.